A single sample gave rise to the 30 T cell receptor beta chains below, sequenced in a study of monozygotic twins with inflammatory bowel disease. TCRdb reprocessed the 5' RACE reads and keeps a single row for each CDR3 protein, giving no DNA. The sample yields about 160,000 distinct CDR3 sequences, of which the top ten take up 2% to 3%. Sequenced sample: blood. The receptors shown here come from a human donor with ulcerative colitis or Crohn's disease, or a healthy co-twin of an affected twin (not recorded which).

V and J are TRBV6-5 and TRBJ2-1; TCRdb proposes TRBD2, but this gene call is untestable without DNA. Germline assignment: CDR1 MNHEY and CDR2 SVGAGI. The CDR3 extends over 16 amino acids. CDR3: CASSYSAAGGYNEQFF.

CDR3 sequence: CASSLEGQPELAKNIQYF. This chain connects TRBV5-1 to TRBJ2-4; lacking DNA, the TRBD1 call made by TCRdb goes unchecked. CDR3 length equals 18 residues. Germline CDR1 reads SGHRS; CDR2 reads YFSETQ.

The CDR3 sequence is CASSYSGDTQYF. The J gene is TRBJ2-3, the V gene TRBV7-2. The CDR3 sequence is 12 residues long. The germline CDR1 and CDR2 sequences are SGHTA and FQGNSA.

This chain links TRBV20-1 with TRBJ2-7; the D call from TCRdb, TRBD1, cannot be confirmed without DNA. CDR3 size: 13 residues. Germline CDR1 and CDR2: DFQATT and SNEGSKA (reference sequence). The CDR3 spells CSAVGTGSYEQYF.

The chain couples TRBV2 to TRBJ1-5. The CDR3 spans 14 residues. The V gene's germline CDR1 is SNHLY and CDR2 FYNNEI. The chain's CDR3 is CASSTQGGGQPQHF.

The chain is built from TRBV4-2 and TRBJ1-4. Germline assignment: CDR1 LGHNA and CDR2 YNFKEQ. The length of the CDR3 is 13 residues. The CDR3 sequence: CASSQENQEKLFF.

The V and J genes are TRBV7-3 and TRBJ2-2; TCRdb selects TRBD1, and the lack of DNA leaves this call unchecked. This CDR3 has 15 residues. Germline assignment: CDR1 SGHTA and CDR2 FQGTGA. The CDR3 sequence: CASTLQGSDTGELFF.

V gene TRBV6-5 combines with J gene TRBJ2-2. Germline V gene lookup returns CDR1 MNHEY and CDR2 SVGAGI. CDR3 length: 12 residues. CDR3: CASMENTGELFF.

This chain links TRBV3-1 with TRBJ2-1. Germline CDR1 is LGHDT and CDR2 is YNNKEL (reference sequence). The CDR3 length is 12 residues. The CDR3 sequence: CASSQAYNEQFF.

V gene TRBV19 combines with J gene TRBJ1-5; lacking DNA, the TRBD1 call made by TCRdb goes unchecked. Germline CDR1 and CDR2: LNHDA and SQIVND (reference sequence). CDR3 size: 17 residues. CDR3 sequence: CASQDPPDPSGNQPQHF.

CDR3 amino acids: CASRPLGGDTEAFF. This rearrangement joins TRBV27 to TRBJ1-1. The CDR3 covers 14 residues. Looked up from germline, CDR1 is MNHEY and CDR2 is SMNVEV (reference sequence).

CDR3: CASSRGPNYGYTF. The chain has TRBV6-5 and TRBJ1-2; TCRdb proposes TRBD1, but this gene call is untestable without DNA. CDR1 MNHEY and CDR2 SVGAGI come from the germline V gene. The CDR3 runs to 13 residues.

The CDR3 sequence is CASSFAVTQYF. V gene TRBV5-1 combines with J gene TRBJ2-3. The CDR3 totals 11 residues. In germline, CDR1 is SGHRS, CDR2 YFSETQ.

The rearrangement links TRBV27 to TRBJ2-1; the D call from TCRdb, TRBD2, cannot be confirmed without DNA. This CDR3 is 16 amino acids long. Germline V gives CDR1 MNHEY, CDR2 SMNVEV (reference sequence). This CDR3 reads CASSTLDLLRYNEQFF.

The chain joins TRBV3-1 to TRBJ2-1; the D call from TCRdb, TRBD2, cannot be confirmed without DNA. The CDR3 consists of 16 residues. The V gene's germline CDR1 is LGHDT and CDR2 YNNKEL (reference sequence). The CDR3 here is CASSQEKGLSYNEQFF.

This chain uses TRBV20-1 with TRBJ2-1. CDR3 size: 13 residues. The germline gives CDR1 DFQATT, CDR2 SNEGSKA (reference sequence). CDR3 sequence: CSARSWQNNEQFF.

J is TRBJ1-5 and V is TRBV5-1; absent DNA, TCRdb's TRBD1 call cannot be checked. The CDR3 contains 15 residues. CDR1 and CDR2 from the germline V gene are SGHRS and YFSETQ. CDR3 sequence reads: CASSLTGSMSQPQHF.

The gene calls are TRBV20-1 and TRBJ1-3; TCRdb names TRBD1, which stays unverified in the absence of DNA. The germline V gene encodes CDR1 DFQATT and CDR2 SNEGSKA (reference sequence). The CDR3 has 17 residues. CDR3 protein: CSARDVFTGKGGNTIYF.

The J gene is TRBJ2-3, the V gene TRBV7-3; without DNA, the TCRdb call of TRBD2 cannot be checked. From germline, CDR1 is SGHTA and CDR2 FQGTGA. This CDR3 region has 19 residues. CDR3 amino acids: CASSPNHGLAGGSTDTQYF.

The chain carries TRBV20-1 and TRBJ2-3; as DNA is missing, the TRBD1 call by TCRdb cannot be tested. This CDR3 spans 14 amino acids. Germline-derived CDR1 and CDR2 are DFQATT and SNEGSKA (reference sequence). CDR3 region: CRTTGTGLSDTQYF.

The CDR3 region is CASSPDPYEQYF. The chain recombines TRBV18 with TRBJ2-7. The CDR3 contains 12 residues. Germline V CDR1 and CDR2: KGHSH, LQKENI. The variable domain in full, completed from reference TRBV18 and TRBJ2-7, reads NAGVMQNPRHLVRRRGQEARLRCSPMKGHSHVYWYRQLPEEGLKFMVYLQKENIIDESGMPKERFSAEFPKEGPSILRIQQVVRGDSAAYFCASSPDPYEQYFGPGTRLTVT.

This chain links TRBV5-1 with TRBJ2-1. Germline values: CDR1 SGHRS, CDR2 YFSETQ. This CDR3 comprises 13 residues. The CDR3 protein is CASSATDYNEQFF.

The rearrangement uses TRBV2 and TRBJ2-3. The CDR3 is 12 residues long. CDR1 and CDR2 from the germline V gene are SNHLY and FYNNEI. This CDR3 is CASSVRADTQYF.

The genes are TRBV5-1 and TRBJ2-2; TCRdb picks TRBD2, but there is no DNA to check that call. Germline loops: CDR1 SGHRS, CDR2 YFSETQ. The CDR3 contains 18 residues. The CDR3 loop is CASSPGLVIGLLPGELFF.

The chain has TRBV5-4 and TRBJ2-7; TCRdb calls TRBD1, which cannot be checked without DNA. There are 14 residues in the CDR3. Germline CDR1 reads SGHNT; CDR2 reads YYREEE (reference sequence). This CDR3 reads CASQQGVRTYEQYF.

The V and J genes are TRBV19 and TRBJ2-5; the D call of TRBD2 rests on TCRdb alone, since no DNA is present to check it. This CDR3 contains 12 residues. The germline V gene encodes CDR1 LNHDA and CDR2 SQIVND (reference sequence). CDR3 region: CASSIGGETQYF. The full variable domain, rest sourced from reference TRBV19 and TRBJ2-5, is DGGITQSPKYLFRKEGQNVTLSCEQNLNHDAMYWYRQDPGQGLRLIYYSQIVNDFQKGDIAEGYSVSREKKESFPLTVTSAQKNPTAFYLCASSIGGETQYFGPGTRLLVL.

The chain links TRBV10-3 to TRBJ2-5; TCRdb returns TRBD1, unconfirmable since there is no DNA. Germline V gene lookup returns CDR1 ENHRY and CDR2 SYGVKD. The CDR3 sequence is 13 residues long. CDR3 in amino acids: CAISGGPGETQYF.

The rearrangement links TRBV19 to TRBJ2-1. The germline gives CDR1 LNHDA, CDR2 SQIVND (reference sequence). CDR3 size: 12 residues. This CDR3 is CASSIGGIEQFF.

The V and J genes are TRBV5-5 and TRBJ2-7; TCRdb names TRBD1, which stays unverified in the absence of DNA. This CDR3 region has 15 residues. Per the germline V gene, CDR1 is SGHKS and CDR2 is YYEKEE (reference sequence). The CDR3 is CASSLASGEIYEQYF.

The chain couples TRBV16 to TRBJ1-1; TCRdb names TRBD1, which stays unverified in the absence of DNA. Germline CDR1 reads KGHSY; CDR2 reads FQNENV. The length of the CDR3 is 18 residues. The CDR3 loop reads CASSQGKVSHRGGTEAFF.